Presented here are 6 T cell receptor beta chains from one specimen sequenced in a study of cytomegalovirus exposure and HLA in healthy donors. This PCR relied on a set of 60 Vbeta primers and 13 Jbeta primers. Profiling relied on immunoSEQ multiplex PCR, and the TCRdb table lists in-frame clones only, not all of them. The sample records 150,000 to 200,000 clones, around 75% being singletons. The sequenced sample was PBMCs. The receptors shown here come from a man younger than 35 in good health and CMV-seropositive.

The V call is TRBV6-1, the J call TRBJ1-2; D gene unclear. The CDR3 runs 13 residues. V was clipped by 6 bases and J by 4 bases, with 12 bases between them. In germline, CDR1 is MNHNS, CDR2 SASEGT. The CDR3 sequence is CASRELRGYGYTF. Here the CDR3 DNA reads TGTGCCAGCAGGGAACTCCGGGGCTATGGCTACACCTTC.

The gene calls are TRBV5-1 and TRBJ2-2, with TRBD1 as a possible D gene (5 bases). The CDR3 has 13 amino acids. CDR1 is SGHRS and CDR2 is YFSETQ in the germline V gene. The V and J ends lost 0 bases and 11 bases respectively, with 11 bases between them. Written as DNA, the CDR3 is TGCGCCAGCAGCTTGGATTCAGGGCGAGAGCTGTTTTTT. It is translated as CASSLDSGRELFF.

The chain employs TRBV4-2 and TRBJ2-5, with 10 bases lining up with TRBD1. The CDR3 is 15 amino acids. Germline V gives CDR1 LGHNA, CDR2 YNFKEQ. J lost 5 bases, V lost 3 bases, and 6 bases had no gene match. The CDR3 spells CASSHGTGEAETQYF. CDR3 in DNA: TGTGCCAGCAGCCATGGGACAGGGGAGGCGGAGACCCAGTACTTC.

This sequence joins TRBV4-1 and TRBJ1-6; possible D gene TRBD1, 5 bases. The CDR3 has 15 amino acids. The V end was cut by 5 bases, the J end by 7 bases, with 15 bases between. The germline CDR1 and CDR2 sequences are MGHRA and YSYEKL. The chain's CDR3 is CASSKTQGENSPLHF. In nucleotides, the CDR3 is TGCGCCAGCAGCAAGACCCAGGGTGAAAATTCACCCCTCCACTTT.

This CDR3 reads CASSVETVKPNTGELFF. The DNA of the CDR3 is TGTGCCAGCAGCGTAGAAACAGTGAAGCCGAACACCGGGGAGCTGTTTTTT. This sequence joins TRBV9 and TRBJ2-2, with no clear D. The CDR3 consists of 17 residues. Trimming removed 0 bases at V and 0 bases at J, with 12 bases between. From germline, CDR1 is SGDLS and CDR2 YYNGEE. Together with reference TRBV9 and TRBJ2-2, the CDR3 gives the full variable domain: DSGVTQTPKHLITATGQRVTLRCSPRSGDLSVYWYQQSLDQGLQFLIQYYNGEERAKGNILERFSAQQFPDLHSELNLSSLELGDSALYFCASSVETVKPNTGELFFGEGSRLTVL.

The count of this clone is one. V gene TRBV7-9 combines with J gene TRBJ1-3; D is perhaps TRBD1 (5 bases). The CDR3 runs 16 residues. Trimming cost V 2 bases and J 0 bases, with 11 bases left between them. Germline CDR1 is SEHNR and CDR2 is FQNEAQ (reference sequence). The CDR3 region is CASSLSGPSSGNTIYF. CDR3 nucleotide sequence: TGTGCCAGCAGCTTATCAGGGCCCAGCTCTGGAAACACCATATATTTT.